This T cell receptor (beta chain) is drawn from a study of beta chain features in type 1 diabetes. Notes on the study in general: Patients with Type 1 diabetes showed moderately but significantly shorter TCRB CDR3s in all four CD4+ subsets.

This clone was picked up a small number of times. Its target is unknown. The germline V gene has CDR1 ENHRY and CDR2 SYGVKD. Trimming stripped 4 bases from V and 5 bases from J, with 14 bases between. This CDR3 has 14 residues. Reverse transcription of all isolated RNA meant that expressed TCRB transcripts were sequenced. The protocol was immunoSEQ multiplex PCR, while the TCRdb copy is restricted to in-frame clones and leaves out a portion. The profile shows 400,000 or so clones, over 8.5% of them singletons. The sample was central memory CD4+ T cells from blood. The TCR originated in a man aged 25-40 years with type 1 diabetes. This chain uses TRBV10-3 with TRBJ2-5, with a tentative D call TRBD2 (6 bases). This chain's CDR3 is CAISVGLAMETQYF. The CDR3 bases are TGTGCCATCAGTGTTGGGCTAGCGATGGAGACCCAGTACTTC.